A selection of T cell receptor beta chains follows, all from one sample in a study of spatial heterogeneity in lung cancer. MiXCR was run by TCRdb on the 5' RACE reads, yielding one entry per CDR3 protein. This table has approximately 25,000 distinct CDR3 sequences, about 3.5% appearing once. The material was PBMCs, obtained at surgery. Source of these receptors: a female donor with early-stage non-small cell lung cancer. The CDR3 runs from the conserved cysteine through the conserved F or W.

J gene: TRBJ1-1
V gene: TRBV5-1
CDR3 protein: CASSWTENTEAFF

J gene: TRBJ2-3
V gene: TRBV20-1
CDR3 protein: CSARDYLGTDTQYF

J gene: TRBJ1-4
V gene: TRBV29-1
CDR3 protein: CSAFGTGNEKLFF

J gene: TRBJ2-7
V gene: TRBV30
CDR3 protein: CAWSRLGGGSLSSYEQYF

J gene: TRBJ2-1
V gene: TRBV7-8
CDR3 protein: CASSLESAGAHNEQFF

J gene: TRBJ2-7
V gene: TRBV7-2
CDR3 protein: CASSPGLTSGRNGEQYF

J gene: TRBJ1-2
V gene: TRBV19
CDR3 protein: CASSPSGTRYTF

J gene: TRBJ2-7
V gene: TRBV2
CDR3 protein: CASRALAQRGPSYEQYF

J gene: TRBJ2-3
V gene: TRBV7-9
CDR3 protein: CASNIPGLAGLADTQYF

J gene: TRBJ2-7
V gene: TRBV7-2
CDR3 protein: CASSKDAANEQYF

J gene: TRBJ2-2
V gene: TRBV28
CDR3 protein: CASRKNTGELFF

J gene: TRBJ2-1
V gene: TRBV7-2
CDR3 protein: CASRPIKGYNEQFF

J gene: TRBJ1-1
V gene: TRBV5-1
CDR3 protein: CASSSVGRSLNTEAFF

J gene: TRBJ2-7
V gene: TRBV29-1
CDR3 protein: CSVGVASGNEQYF

J gene: TRBJ2-7
V gene: TRBV27
CDR3 protein: CASGTSYEQYF

J gene: TRBJ2-2
V gene: TRBV12-3/TRBV12-4
CDR3 protein: CASSPGQGGFGELFF

J gene: TRBJ1-4
V gene: TRBV7-9
CDR3 protein: CASTLSGEKLFF

J gene: TRBJ2-7
V gene: TRBV14
CDR3 protein: CASSEPGPLGYF

J gene: TRBJ2-7
V gene: TRBV7-2
CDR3 protein: CASSLALGYEQYF

J gene: TRBJ2-2
V gene: TRBV3-1
CDR3 protein: CASSQDLVHSRELFF

J gene: TRBJ1-1
V gene: TRBV4-1
CDR3 protein: CASSQALAQNTEAFF

J gene: TRBJ2-7
V gene: TRBV27
CDR3 protein: CASSLQPSGALEQYF

J gene: TRBJ2-7
V gene: TRBV15
CDR3 protein: CATSSSTSSYEQYF

J gene: TRBJ1-5
V gene: TRBV28
CDR3 protein: CASSFMDAPSPQHF

J gene: TRBJ1-4
V gene: TRBV5-1
CDR3 protein: CASSLRGITNEKLFF

J gene: TRBJ2-5
V gene: TRBV11-2
CDR3 protein: CASSLRPKETQYF